The 3 T cell receptor beta chains below were found in one sample sequenced in a study of T cells in Graves' hyperthyroidism and ophthalmopathy. Amplified TCR beta CDR3 regions came from RNA transcripts. A first-round RT-PCR of the TCR CDR3 used the HTBI primer set. Each CDR3 protein is one row after TCRdb ran MiXCR on the multiplex PCR reads. Here the sample spans about 500,000 distinct CDR3 sequences, approximately 16% being singletons. Sequencing was performed on blood. These receptors were taken from a woman aged 25 to 39 with Graves' ophthalmopathy.

As DNA, the CDR3 is TGCAGTGCTAGAGTTGGCAGGGCCTACGAGCAGTACTTC. It translates to CSARVGRAYEQYF. The genes are TRBV20-1 and TRBJ2-7; perhaps TRBD1 as D (5 bases). CDR1 and CDR2 from the germline V gene are DFQATT and SNEGSKA (reference sequence). V lost 1 base to trimming and J lost 2 bases, with 9 bases between them. CDR3 length equals 13 residues.

The gene calls are TRBV7-6 and TRBJ2-2, with 10 bases lining up with TRBD2. The junction had 9 bases not matched to a gene; V was cut back by 3 bases and J by 5 bases. Germline-derived CDR1 and CDR2 are SGHVS and FNYEAQ. This CDR3 is built from 17 residues. The chain's CDR3 is CASSLGPSGRTTGELFF. The CDR3 nucleotides are TGTGCCAGCAGCTTGGGGCCTAGCGGGAGAACAACCGGGGAGCTGTTTTTT.

This clonotype was counted a few times. The genes are TRBV6-1 and TRBJ2-3; D gene ambiguous. The ends were cut back, 6 bases at V and 2 bases at J, with 18 bases in the middle. The CDR3 length is 16 residues. Germline V lookup: CDR1 MNHNS, CDR2 SASEGT. The CDR3 DNA is TGTGCCAGCAGCCTCGAATCTGCAGACCTCACAGATACGCAGTATTTT. Its protein is CASSLESADLTDTQYF.